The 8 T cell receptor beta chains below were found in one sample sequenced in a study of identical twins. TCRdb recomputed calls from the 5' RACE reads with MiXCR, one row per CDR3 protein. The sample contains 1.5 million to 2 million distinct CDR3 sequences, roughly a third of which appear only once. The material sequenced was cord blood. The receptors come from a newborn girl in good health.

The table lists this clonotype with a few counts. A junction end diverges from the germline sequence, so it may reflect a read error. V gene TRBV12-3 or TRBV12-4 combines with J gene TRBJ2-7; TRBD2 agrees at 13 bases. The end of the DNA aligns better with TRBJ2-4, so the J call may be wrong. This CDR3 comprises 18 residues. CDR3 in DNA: TGTGCCAGCAGTCGCCAGGGACTAGCGGGGCTAGCCAAGAACATTCAGTACTTC. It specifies CASSRQGLAGLAKNIQYF.

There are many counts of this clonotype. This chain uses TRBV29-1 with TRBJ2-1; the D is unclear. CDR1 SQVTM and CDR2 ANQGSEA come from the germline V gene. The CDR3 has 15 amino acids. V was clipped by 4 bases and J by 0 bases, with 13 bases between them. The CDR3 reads CSVAPTSSSYNEQFF. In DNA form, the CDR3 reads TGCAGCGTTGCTCCCACGAGTTCCTCCTACAATGAGCAGTTCTTC.

The CDR3 region is CASTSYSFSYNEQYF. The CDR3 coding sequence is TGCGCCAGCACCTCCTACTCTTTCTCCTACAATGAGCAGTACTTC. The chain recombines TRBV5-1 with TRBJ2-1; no firm D call. The tail of the sequence fits TRBJ2-7 better, so the J call may be wrong. This CDR3 has 15 amino acids. Germline CDR1 SGHRS, CDR2 YFSETQ.

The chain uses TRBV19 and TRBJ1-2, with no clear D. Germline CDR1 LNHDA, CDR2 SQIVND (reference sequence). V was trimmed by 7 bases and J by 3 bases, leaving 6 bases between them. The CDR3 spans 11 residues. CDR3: CASKPDYGYTF. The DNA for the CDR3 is TGTGCCAGTAAGCCAGACTATGGCTACACCTTC.

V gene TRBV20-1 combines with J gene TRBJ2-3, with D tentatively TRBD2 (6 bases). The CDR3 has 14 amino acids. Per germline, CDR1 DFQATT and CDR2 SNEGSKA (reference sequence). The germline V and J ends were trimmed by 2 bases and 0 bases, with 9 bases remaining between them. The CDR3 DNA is TGCAGTGCTAGAATACGGGGGAGCACAGATACGCAGTATTTT. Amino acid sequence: CSARIRGSTDTQYF.

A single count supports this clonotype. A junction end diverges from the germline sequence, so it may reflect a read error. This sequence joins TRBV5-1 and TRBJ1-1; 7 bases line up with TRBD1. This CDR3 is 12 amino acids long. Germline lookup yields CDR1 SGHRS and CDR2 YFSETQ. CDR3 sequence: CAGSLDTGVTFF. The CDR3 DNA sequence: TGCGCCGGCAGCTTGGACACAGGGGTAACTTTCTTT.

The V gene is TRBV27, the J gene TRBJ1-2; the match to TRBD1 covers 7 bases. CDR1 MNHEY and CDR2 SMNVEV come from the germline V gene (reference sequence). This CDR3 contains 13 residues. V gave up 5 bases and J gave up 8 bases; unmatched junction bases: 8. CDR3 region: CASSKGRGGGYTF. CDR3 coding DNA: TGTGCCAGCAGTAAAGGCAGGGGGGGAGGCTACACCTTC.

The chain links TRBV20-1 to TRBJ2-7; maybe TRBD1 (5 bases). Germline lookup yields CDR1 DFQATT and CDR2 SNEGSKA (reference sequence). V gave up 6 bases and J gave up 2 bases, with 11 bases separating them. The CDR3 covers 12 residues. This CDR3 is CSAVQGTYEQYF. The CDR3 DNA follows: TGCAGTGCAGTTCAGGGAACCTACGAGCAGTACTTC.